The 7 T cell receptor beta chains in this list originate from one sample, sequenced in a study of T-cell memory formation after mild COVID-19. One entry per CDR3 protein results from TCRdb running MiXCR on the 5' RACE reads. Of 110,000 to 150,000 distinct CDR3 sequences listed, 25% are singletons. Sample: PBMCs or a T cell subset sorted from them (not recorded which). The receptors were sampled from an adult woman who had mild COVID-19 (a few samples of this study predate the infection). Cell type and time point are not known.

This clonotype came up a few times. The rearrangement uses TRBV10-3 and TRBJ2-3, with a weak D call TRBD2 (5 bases). Germline lookup yields CDR1 ENHRY and CDR2 SYGVKD. The CDR3 totals 16 residues. V was shortened by 0 bases and J by 2 bases, with 12 bases between the two germline ends. CDR3 amino acids: CAISESDLAYTDTQYF. The CDR3 nucleotides read TGTGCCATCAGTGAGTCGGACTTAGCTTACACAGATACGCAGTATTTT.

This clonotype was counted between two and nine times. The chain is built from TRBV30 and TRBJ2-2; D is unclear. V shed 3 bases and J shed 6 bases, with 5 bases lying between them. Germline values: CDR1 GTSNPN, CDR2 SVGIG (reference sequence). This CDR3 contains 11 residues. The CDR3 sequence is CAWRGAGELFF. CDR3 coding DNA: TGTGCCTGGAGAGGTGCCGGGGAGCTGTTTTTT.

This clonotype has just a few counts. This chain links TRBV4-1 with TRBJ2-7, with a tentative D call TRBD1 (5 bases). Germline CDR1 and CDR2: MGHRA and YSYEKL. The CDR3 covers 14 residues. The V end was cut by 3 bases, the J end by 6 bases, with 15 bases between. DNA of the CDR3: TGCGCCAGCAGCCAGCAGGGTACCGGCGTCGAGCAGTACTTC. It translates to CASSQQGTGVEQYF.

The chain uses TRBV30 and TRBJ2-1; D might be TRBD1 or TRBD2, each matching 5 bases. Germline V gene data show CDR1 as GTSNPN and CDR2 as SVGIG (reference sequence). There are 13 residues in the CDR3. Deletions cut 4 bases from V and 7 bases from J, with 14 bases between. DNA for the CDR3: TGTGCCTGGACTCAGGGTTCGGGGAATGAGCAGTTCTTC. This gives the protein CAWTQGSGNEQFF.

J is TRBJ1-6 and V is TRBV28, with D uncertain. Germline CDR1 is MDHEN and CDR2 is SYDVKM. V was cut by 2 bases and J by 0 bases, with 8 bases left in between. The CDR3 is made up of 16 amino acids. CDR3 residues: CASSLGQSSYNSPLHF. In DNA, the CDR3 is TGTGCCAGCAGTTTAGGGCAGAGCTCCTATAATTCACCCCTCCACTTT.

The sample holds a few counts of this clonotype. The chain joins TRBV7-9 to TRBJ2-3; 7 bases match TRBD1. J lost 1 base, V lost 6 bases, and 7 bases had no gene match. CDR3 length: 15 amino acids. Germline V CDR1 and CDR2: SEHNR, FQNEAQ (reference sequence). CDR3 bases: TGTGCCAGCAGTTATCTAGGACAGGGCACAGATACGCAGTATTTT. This codes for CASSYLGQGTDTQYF.

A few counts support this clonotype. The chain carries TRBV6-5 and TRBJ1-1, with TRBD1 matching 11 bases. Germline V lookup: CDR1 MNHEY, CDR2 SVGAGI. Trimming cost V 5 bases and J 5 bases; bases outside gene matches: 4. The CDR3 is 14 amino acids. In nucleotides, the CDR3 is TGTGCCAGCAGTACCGGGACAGGGGGGACTGAAGCTTTCTTT. Translated, it gives CASSTGTGGTEAFF.